A single sample is the source of the 24 T cell receptor beta chains below, sequenced in a study of T-cell reconstitution after alpha-beta-depleted transplantation in children. Unique molecular identifiers tagged the TCRbeta library. TCRdb reprocessed the PCR reads with MiXCR, giving one entry per CDR3 protein. The data show some 550,000 distinct CDR3 sequences, around 20% seen once. Specimen: PBMCs from the stem cell graft donor, collected from the stem cell graft. These receptor sequences come from a human donor who donated a stem cell graft to a child with acute lymphoblastic leukemia.

The V call is TRBV3-1, the J call TRBJ2-5; 7 bases fit TRBD2. CDR1 and CDR2 from the germline V gene are LGHDT and YNNKEL (reference sequence). This CDR3 has 14 amino acids. V was pared by 3 bases and J by 4 bases, with 5 bases of the junction left unmatched. CDR3 in amino acids: CASSHPGEGETQYF. CDR3 coding DNA: TGTGCCAGCAGCCACCCCGGGGAGGGAGAGACCCAGTACTTC.

This clonotype was counted between two and nine times. The chain combines TRBV27 with TRBJ2-7; TRBD2 is a possible D gene (6 bases). V lost 6 bases and J 3 bases, leaving 18 bases between the germline ends. Looked up from germline, CDR1 is MNHEY and CDR2 is SMNVEV (reference sequence). The CDR3 covers 15 residues. CDR3 sequence: CASRNRTGLIYEQYF. CDR3 nucleotide sequence: TGTGCCAGCAGGAATCGTACGGGACTGATCTACGAGCAGTACTTC.

This clonotype has more than one count but fewer than ten. The V and J genes are TRBV15 and TRBJ2-7; 12 nucleotides align to TRBD2. Germline V gives CDR1 LNHNV, CDR2 YYDKDF (reference sequence). CDR3 length: 15 residues. Trimming removed 4 bases from V and 5 bases from J; junction bases left unmatched: 6. The CDR3 region is CATSTRTSGAHEQYF. The CDR3 DNA sequence: TGTGCCACCAGCACCAGGACTAGCGGGGCCCACGAGCAGTACTTC.

This clonotype was counted a few times. The chain has TRBV20-1 and TRBJ2-2; D not resolved. This CDR3 contains 14 residues. V lost 6 bases and J lost 3, with 14 bases in between. Germline CDR1 DFQATT, CDR2 SNEGSKA (reference sequence). CDR3 nucleotides: TGCAGTGCCCCTCCTTTTGGGTACACCGGGGAGCTGTTTTTT. This sequence encodes CSAPPFGYTGELFF.

The chain links TRBV10-3 to TRBJ2-5; D gene ambiguous. Germline CDR1 ENHRY, CDR2 SYGVKD. The CDR3 runs to 14 residues. V was clipped by 0 bases and J by 1 base, with 6 bases between them. The CDR3 DNA is TGTGCCATCAGTGAGTCGGCCTCCCAAGAGACCCAGTACTTC. Amino acids: CAISESASQETQYF.

This clonotype was picked up a small number of times. This chain uses TRBV20-1 with TRBJ1-1; unclear D gene. Germline values: CDR1 DFQATT, CDR2 SNEGSKA (reference sequence). The CDR3 loop spans 14 amino acids. V was shortened by 4 bases and J by 0 bases, with 12 bases between the two germline ends. The DNA of the CDR3 is TGCAGTGCTAAGTATCCGGGCTTGAACACTGAAGCTTTCTTT. It is translated as CSAKYPGLNTEAFF.

This clonotype has just a few counts. The chain carries TRBV15 and TRBJ1-2, with D unclear. The CDR3 runs to 14 residues. The germline V gene has CDR1 LNHNV and CDR2 YYDKDF (reference sequence). With 0 bases removed from V and 7 bases from J, the gap between germline ends came to 12 bases. In DNA, the CDR3 is TGTGCCACCAGCAGAGATCTCGGTCCGGGTGGCTACACCTTC. Translating it yields CATSRDLGPGGYTF.

Many counts were recorded for this clonotype. The rearrangement joins TRBV5-1 to TRBJ2-7; the match to TRBD2 covers 11 bases. The J segment lost 6 bases and the V segment lost 4 bases, leaving 6 bases of the junction unmatched. This CDR3 contains 14 residues. Germline V gene sequence: CDR1 SGHRS, CDR2 YFSETQ. CDR3 in DNA: TGCGCCAGCAGCCCCGGGACTAGCGGTGGCGAGCAGTACTTC. Translating it yields CASSPGTSGGEQYF.

In regard to this clonotype: Sequence at one end of the junction differs from germline and may be a read error. The chain carries TRBV12-3 or TRBV12-4 and TRBJ2-1, with 11 bases that match TRBD2. The CDR3 is 19 residues long. CDR3 DNA sequence: TGTGCCAGCTGTTTAGCGCTTTATTTGACTAGCGGGACCTACAATGAGCAGTTCTTC. It is translated as CASCLALYLTSGTYNEQFF.

This clonotype was detected a few times. The chain joins TRBV18 to TRBJ2-7; 10 nucleotides match TRBD1. There are 17 residues in the CDR3. CDR1 and CDR2 from the germline V gene are KGHSH and LQKENI. J was trimmed by 5 bases and V by 6 bases; bases with no gene match: 16. The CDR3 is CASSLYPGTGVGNEQYF. DNA of the CDR3: TGTGCCAGCTCGCTCTACCCCGGGACAGGGGTAGGCAACGAGCAGTACTTC.

V gene TRBV29-1 combines with J gene TRBJ2-1; 11 nucleotides agree with TRBD2. There are 16 residues in the CDR3. The germline gives CDR1 SQVTM, CDR2 ANQGSEA. The V segment lost 7 bases and the J segment 8 bases; nucleotides outside the gene matches: 16. As DNA, the CDR3 is TGCAGCGCCCAGCGAACTAGCGGGAGTCTGGGAGATGAGCAGTTCTTC. Its translation is CSAQRTSGSLGDEQFF.

V is TRBV4-1 and J is TRBJ2-5; D is undetermined. CDR1 is MGHRA and CDR2 is YSYEKL in the germline V gene. The V end was cut by 0 bases, the J end by 2 bases, with 10 bases between. The CDR3 is 15 amino acids. CDR3 protein: CASSQDRGLQETQYF. The CDR3 DNA follows: TGCGCCAGCAGCCAAGATCGAGGATTACAAGAGACCCAGTACTTC.

This CDR3 reads CASSLMALGGTDTQYF. CDR3 DNA: TGCGCCAGCAGCTTGATGGCTCTGGGGGGCACAGATACGCAGTATTTT. The gene calls are TRBV5-1 and TRBJ2-3; tentatively, D is TRBD1 or TRBD2 (5 bases each). CDR3 length: 16 amino acids. CDR1 is SGHRS, CDR2 YFSETQ, per germline. The V end lost 1 base, the J end lost 1 base, and 13 bases lay between the germline ends.

The chain employs TRBV28 and TRBJ2-7, with D possibly TRBD2 on 5 matching bases. The V gene lost 5 bases and the J gene lost 6 bases, with 14 bases spanning the gap. Germline V gene data show CDR1 as MDHEN and CDR2 as SYDVKM. This CDR3 is built from 13 residues. This chain's CDR3 is CASSVEGSSEQYF. In nucleotides, the CDR3 is TGTGCCAGCAGTGTAGAGGGTAGCAGCGAGCAGTACTTC.

This chain uses TRBV5-1 with TRBJ2-1; no reliable D call. The CDR3 loop spans 15 amino acids. Germline assignment: CDR1 SGHRS and CDR2 YFSETQ. V was shortened by 0 bases and J by 3 bases, with 10 bases between the two germline ends. The DNA for the CDR3 is TGCGCCAGCAGCTTGGACTCGGGTTTCTACAATGAGCAGTTCTTC. Translated, it gives CASSLDSGFYNEQFF.

The chain links TRBV4-1 to TRBJ2-2; no definite D call. The CDR3 has 17 amino acids. The germline V gene encodes CDR1 MGHRA and CDR2 YSYEKL. Trimming removed 0 bases from V and 0 bases from J, with 11 bases in between. CDR3 bases: TGCGCCAGCAGCCAAGATCTTCCTTCTGCGAACACCGGGGAGCTGTTTTTT. The encoded protein is CASSQDLPSANTGELFF.

The rearrangement joins TRBV27 to TRBJ2-7; TRBD2 might be the D (6 bases). Per the germline V gene, CDR1 is MNHEY and CDR2 is SMNVEV (reference sequence). V lost 3 bases and J 3 bases, leaving 15 bases between the germline ends. The CDR3 consists of 15 residues. The CDR3: CASSFGGPLFYEQYF. The CDR3 DNA reads TGTGCCAGCAGTTTCGGGGGACCCCTATTCTACGAGCAGTACTTC.

This clonotype was seen a handful of times. The chain uses TRBV19 and TRBJ1-1; D might be TRBD1 (6 bases). V lost 6 bases to trimming and J lost 4 bases, with 21 bases between them. This CDR3 is built from 16 residues. Germline-derived CDR1 and CDR2 are LNHDA and SQIVND (reference sequence). The CDR3 nucleotides read TGTGCCAGTAGCACGGGACACACCTTTAGCGGCACTGAAGCTTTCTTT. Its protein product is CASSTGHTFSGTEAFF.

This chain joins TRBV5-6 and TRBJ2-5; 8 nucleotides line up with TRBD2. Trimming at V came to 4 bases and at J to 5 bases, leaving 10 bases not matched to a gene. Germline V CDR1 and CDR2: SGHDT, YYEEEE. The CDR3 length is 15 residues. In DNA form, the CDR3 reads TGTGCCAGCAGCCTCCGCGCGGGAGGAGGGGAGACCCAGTACTTC. It is translated as CASSLRAGGGETQYF. Combining the CDR3 with reference TRBV5-6 and TRBJ2-5 gives the whole variable domain DAGVTQSPTHLIKTRGQQVTLRCSPKSGHDTVSWYQQALGQGPQFIFQYYEEEERQRGNFPDRFSGHQFPNYSSELNVNALLLGDSALYLCASSLRAGGGETQYFGPGTRLLVL.

This rearrangement joins TRBV5-1 to TRBJ2-5; D may match TRBD1 or TRBD2 (5 bases each). The CDR3 runs 15 residues. Germline assignment: CDR1 SGHRS and CDR2 YFSETQ. Trimming pared 6 bases from V and 3 bases from J, leaving 18 bases between. The CDR3 DNA follows: TGCGCCAGCACAATCCCCGGGACCCTAAAAGAGACCCAGTACTTC. Its protein is CASTIPGTLKETQYF.

This clonotype occurred a few times. The chain links TRBV12-3 or TRBV12-4 to TRBJ2-3; no reliable D call. This CDR3 spans 17 amino acids. The V end was cut by 3 bases, the J end by 2 bases, with 18 bases between. CDR3 sequence reads: CASSFESAIHPTDTQYF. In nucleotides, the CDR3 is TGTGCCAGCAGTTTTGAGTCGGCAATCCACCCCACAGATACGCAGTATTTT.

V is TRBV20-1 and J is TRBJ1-6; 12 nucleotides line up with TRBD1. V gave up 5 bases and J gave up 0 bases; unmatched junction bases: 2. Germline V gene lookup returns CDR1 DFQATT and CDR2 SNEGSKA (reference sequence). This CDR3 comprises 16 residues. The CDR3: CSASGQGASYNSPLHF. CDR3 sequence (DNA): TGCAGTGCTTCGGGACAGGGGGCCTCCTATAATTCACCCCTCCACTTT.

This clonotype came up a few times. The chain links TRBV20-1 to TRBJ2-3; D is unclear. From germline, CDR1 is DFQATT and CDR2 SNEGSKA (reference sequence). This CDR3 region has 16 residues. V shed 2 bases and J shed 5 bases, with 20 bases lying between them. This chain's CDR3 is CSARSLGGSKEDTQYF. In nucleotides, the CDR3 is TGCAGTGCTAGAAGTTTGGGTGGTTCAAAGGAAGATACGCAGTATTTT.

This clonotype showed up many times. The chain couples TRBV5-1 to TRBJ2-2; D might be TRBD2 (6 bases). The CDR3 runs 14 residues. The V end lost 0 bases, the J end lost 7 bases, and 10 bases lay between the germline ends. Per the germline V gene, CDR1 is SGHRS and CDR2 is YFSETQ. Here the CDR3 DNA reads TGCGCCAGCAGCTTGGGCGCCGGGAGCGGGGAGCTGTTTTTT. It yields the protein CASSLGAGSGELFF.